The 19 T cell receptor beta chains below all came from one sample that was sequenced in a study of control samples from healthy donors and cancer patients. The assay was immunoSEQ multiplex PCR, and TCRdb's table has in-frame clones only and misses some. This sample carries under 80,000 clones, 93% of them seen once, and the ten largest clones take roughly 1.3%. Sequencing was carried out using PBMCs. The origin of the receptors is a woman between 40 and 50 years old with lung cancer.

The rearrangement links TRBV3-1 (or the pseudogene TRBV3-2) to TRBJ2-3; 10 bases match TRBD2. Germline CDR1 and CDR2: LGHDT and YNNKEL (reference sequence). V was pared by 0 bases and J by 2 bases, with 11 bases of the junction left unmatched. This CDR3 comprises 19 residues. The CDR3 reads CASSQDWASGGHDTDTQYF. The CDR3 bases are TGTGCCAGCAGCCAAGATTGGGCTAGCGGGGGCCACGACACAGATACGCAGTATTTT.

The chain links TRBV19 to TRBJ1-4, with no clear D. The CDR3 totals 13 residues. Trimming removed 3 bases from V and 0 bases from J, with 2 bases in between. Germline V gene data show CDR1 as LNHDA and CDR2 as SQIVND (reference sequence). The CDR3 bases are TGTGCCAGTAGTATGGCAACTAATGAAAAACTGTTTTTT. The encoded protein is CASSMATNEKLFF.

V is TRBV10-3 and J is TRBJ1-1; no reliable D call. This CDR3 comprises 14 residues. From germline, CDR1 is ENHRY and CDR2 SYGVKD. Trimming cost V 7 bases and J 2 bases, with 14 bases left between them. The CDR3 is CAINPDGRNTEAFF. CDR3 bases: TGTGCCATCAACCCCGACGGACGTAACACTGAAGCTTTCTTT.

The CDR3 DNA sequence: TGTGCCAGTAGTTCACTCGTTAATGAAAAACTGTTTTTT. Residues: CASSSLVNEKLFF. This chain uses TRBV19 with TRBJ1-4; D unresolved. Per the germline V gene, CDR1 is LNHDA and CDR2 is SQIVND (reference sequence). The CDR3 consists of 13 residues. The V and J ends lost 5 bases and 4 bases respectively, with 8 bases between them. Full variable domain (remainder filled in from reference TRBV19 and TRBJ1-4): DGGITQSPKYLFRKEGQNVTLSCEQNLNHDAMYWYRQDPGQGLRLIYYSQIVNDFQKGDIAEGYSVSREKKESFPLTVTSAQKNPTAFYLCASSSLVNEKLFFGSGTQLSVL.

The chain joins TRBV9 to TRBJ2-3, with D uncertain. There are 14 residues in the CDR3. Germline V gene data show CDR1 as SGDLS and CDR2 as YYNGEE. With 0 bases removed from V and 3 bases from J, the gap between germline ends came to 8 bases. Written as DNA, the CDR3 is TGTGCCAGCAGCGTAGCTCCTAGTACAGATACGCAGTATTTT. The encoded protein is CASSVAPSTDTQYF.

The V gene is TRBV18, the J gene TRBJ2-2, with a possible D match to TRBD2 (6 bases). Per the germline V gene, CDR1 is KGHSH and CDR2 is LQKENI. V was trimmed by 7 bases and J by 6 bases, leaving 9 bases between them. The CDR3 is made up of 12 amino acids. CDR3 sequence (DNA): TGTGCCAGCTTCCGGGAGCCCGGGGAGCTGTTTTTT. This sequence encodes CASFREPGELFF.

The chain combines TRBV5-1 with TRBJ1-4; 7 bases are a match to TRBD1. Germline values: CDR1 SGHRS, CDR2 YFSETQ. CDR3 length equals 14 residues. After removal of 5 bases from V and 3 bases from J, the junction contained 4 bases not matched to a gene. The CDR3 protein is CASRQGQSNEKLFF. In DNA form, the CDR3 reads TGCGCCAGCAGGCAGGGACAGTCTAATGAAAAACTGTTTTTT.

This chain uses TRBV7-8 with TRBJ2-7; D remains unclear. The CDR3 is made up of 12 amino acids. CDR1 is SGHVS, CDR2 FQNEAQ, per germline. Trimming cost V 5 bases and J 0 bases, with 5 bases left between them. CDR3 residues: CASSPNSYEQYF. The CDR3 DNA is TGTGCCAGCAGCCCAAACTCCTACGAGCAGTACTTC.

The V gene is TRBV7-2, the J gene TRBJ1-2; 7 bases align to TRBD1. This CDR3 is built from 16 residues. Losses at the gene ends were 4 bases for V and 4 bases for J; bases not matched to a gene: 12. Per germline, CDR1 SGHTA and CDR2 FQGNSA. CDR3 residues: CASSSPRGQGGYGYTF. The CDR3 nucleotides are TGTGCCAGCAGCTCACCGAGGGGGCAGGGAGGCTATGGCTACACCTTC.

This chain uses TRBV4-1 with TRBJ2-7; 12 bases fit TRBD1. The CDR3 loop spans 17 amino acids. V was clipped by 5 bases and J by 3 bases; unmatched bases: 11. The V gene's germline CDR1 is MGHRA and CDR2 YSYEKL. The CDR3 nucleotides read TGCGCCAGCAGCAAGTACCCGGGACAGGGGGCGGACTACGAGCAGTACTTC. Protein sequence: CASSKYPGQGADYEQYF.

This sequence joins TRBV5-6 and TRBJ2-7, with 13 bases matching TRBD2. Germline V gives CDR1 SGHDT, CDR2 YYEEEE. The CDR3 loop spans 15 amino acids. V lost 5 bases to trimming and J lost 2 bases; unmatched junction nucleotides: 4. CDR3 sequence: CASSRLAGGTYEQYF. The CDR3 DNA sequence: TGTGCCAGCAGTCGACTAGCGGGGGGCACCTACGAGCAGTACTTC.

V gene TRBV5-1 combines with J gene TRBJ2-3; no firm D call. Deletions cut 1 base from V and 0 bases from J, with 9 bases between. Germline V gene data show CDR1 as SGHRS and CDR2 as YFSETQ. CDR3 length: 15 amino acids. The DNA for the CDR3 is TGCGCCAGCAGCTTGAACGGATATAGCACAGATACGCAGTATTTT. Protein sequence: CASSLNGYSTDTQYF.

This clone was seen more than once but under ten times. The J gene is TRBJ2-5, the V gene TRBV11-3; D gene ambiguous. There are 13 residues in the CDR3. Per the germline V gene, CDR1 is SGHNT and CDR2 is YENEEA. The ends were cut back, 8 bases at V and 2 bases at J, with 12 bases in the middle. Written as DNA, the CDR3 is TGTGCCAGCCGCCCGGTCCTTCAAGAGACCCAGTACTTC. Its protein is CASRPVLQETQYF.

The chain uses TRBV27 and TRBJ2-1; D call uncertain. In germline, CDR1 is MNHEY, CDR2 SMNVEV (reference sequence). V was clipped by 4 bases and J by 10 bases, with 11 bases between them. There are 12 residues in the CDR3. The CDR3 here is CASSSLGREQFF. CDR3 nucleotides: TGTGCCAGCAGTTCTCTTGGGCGGGAGCAGTTCTTC.

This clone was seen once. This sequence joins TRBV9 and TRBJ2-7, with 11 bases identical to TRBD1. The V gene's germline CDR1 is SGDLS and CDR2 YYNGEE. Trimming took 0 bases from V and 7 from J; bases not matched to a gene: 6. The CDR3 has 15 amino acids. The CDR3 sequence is CASSVGGQGAGEQYF. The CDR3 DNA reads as TGTGCCAGCAGCGTAGGCGGACAGGGGGCTGGAGAGCAGTACTTC.

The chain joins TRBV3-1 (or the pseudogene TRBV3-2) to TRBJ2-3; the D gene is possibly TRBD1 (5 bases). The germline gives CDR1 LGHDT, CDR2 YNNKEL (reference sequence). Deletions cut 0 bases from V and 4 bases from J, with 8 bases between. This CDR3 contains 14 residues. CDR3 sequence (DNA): TGTGCCAGCAGCCAAGATAAGGGGCCAGATACGCAGTATTTT. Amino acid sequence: CASSQDKGPDTQYF.

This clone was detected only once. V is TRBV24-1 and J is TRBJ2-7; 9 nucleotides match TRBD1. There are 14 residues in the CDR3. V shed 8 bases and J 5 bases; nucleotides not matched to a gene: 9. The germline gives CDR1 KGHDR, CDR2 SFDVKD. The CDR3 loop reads CATTFWTGVHEQYF. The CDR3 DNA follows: TGTGCCACCACTTTTTGGACAGGGGTCCACGAGCAGTACTTC.

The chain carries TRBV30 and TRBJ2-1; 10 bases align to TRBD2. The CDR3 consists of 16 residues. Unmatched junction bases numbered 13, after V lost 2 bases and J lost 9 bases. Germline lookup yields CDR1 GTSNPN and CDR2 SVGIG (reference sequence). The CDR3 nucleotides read TGTGCCTGGAGTCCACTAGCGGGGAGGCGGGGGGGTGAGCAGTTCTTC. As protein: CAWSPLAGRRGGEQFF.

The CDR3 coding sequence is TGTGCCTGGACAGGGGACTTCTCTGGAAACACCATATATTTT. Amino acid sequence: CAWTGDFSGNTIYF. V gene TRBV30 combines with J gene TRBJ1-3, with a weak D call TRBD1 (6 bases). The CDR3 runs to 14 residues. Trimming removed 4 bases from V and 0 bases from J, with 10 bases in between. CDR1 and CDR2 from the germline V gene are GTSNPN and SVGIG (reference sequence).